Listed below are T cell receptor beta chains from one sample, sequenced in a study of CD8+CD57+ T cells in acquired aplastic anemia. From the reads, TCRdb called clonotypes with MiXCR, one entry per CDR3 protein. In the table there are a few hundred thousand distinct CDR3 sequences, 70% to 85% of which are singletons. Sequenced: sorted CD4+, CD8+, or CD8+CD57+ T cells (not recorded which) from PBMCs. These receptors all stem from a human donor with aplastic anemia. Both conserved end residues are part of each CDR3. The D gene is left open where the match is weak. Clone sizes are given selectively: once, few, many, or a class where the clone is expanded.

clone size	D gene	V gene	J gene	CDR3 protein	CDR3 DNA
NA	TRBD1	TRBV10-3	TRBJ1-2	CAISDGRGLAGYTF	TGTGCCATCAGTGACGGCAGGGGGTTGGCTGGCTACACCTTC
NA	TRBD2	TRBV7-8	TRBJ2-1	CASSLTGGSDTQHFF	TGTGCCAGCAGCTTAACGGGAGGCTCCGATACTCAGCATTTCTTC
NA	NA	TRBV9	TRBJ2-3	CASSVGAGPDQQYF	TGTGCCAGCAGCGTAGGGGCAGGTCCAGATCAGCAGTATTTT
NA	NA	TRBV7-9	TRBJ2-3	CASSVAADTQYF	TGTGCCAGCAGCGTAGCGGCGGATACGCAGTACTTT
NA	NA	TRBV2	TRBJ1-5	CASSGGQNSNQPQHF	TGTGCCAGCAGTGGGGGCCAGAATAGCAATCAGCCCCAGCATTTT
NA	NA	TRBV19	TRBJ1-2	CASSMTDGNYGYTF	TGTGCCAGTAGTATGACCGACGGAAACTATGGCTACACCTTC
NA	TRBD1	TRBV2	TRBJ2-2	CASSGQGADTGELFF	TGTGCCAGCAGTGGACAGGGGGCGGACACCGGGGAGCTGTTTTTT
NA	NA	TRBV2	TRBJ1-5	CASGDTGTQTQHF	TGCGCCAGCGGCGACACAGGGACTCAGACCCAGCATTTT
NA	NA	TRBV19	TRBJ2-7	CASSISRVAYNEQYF	TGTGCCAGCAGTATATCGAGAGTAGCTTACAATGAGCAGTACTTC
NA	NA	TRBV10-3	TRBJ1-2	CAISESSGQLYGYTF	TGTGCCATCAGTGAGTCGAGTGGGCAGCTTTATGGCTACACCTTC
NA	NA	TRBV5-1	TRBJ2-3	CASSEDSINTTQYF	TGCGCCAGCAGCGAAGACAGCATTAACACTACGCAGTATTTT
NA	NA	TRBV15	TRBJ2-7	CATSRDTVTSYEQYF	TGTGCCACCAGCAGAGATACAGTCACCTCCTACGAGCAGTACTTC
NA	NA	TRBV7-8	TRBJ2-1	CASSQGEGGDKYQQFF	TGTGCCAGCAGCCAGGGGGAGGGAGGCGATAAGTATCAGCAGTTCTTC
NA	NA	TRBV29-1	TRBJ2-7	CSARDRIRGSDYEQYF	TGCAGTGCTAGAGATCGCATCCGTGGGAGCGACTACGAGCAGTACTTC
NA	NA	TRBV5-1	TRBJ2-1	CASSPLGANDEQFF	TGCGCCAGCAGCCCCCTTGGAGCGAACGATGAGCAGTTCTTC
once	NA	TRBV7-8	TRBJ1-2	CASSLEADSGYTF	TGTGCCAGCAGCTTAGAGGCAGATTCTGGCTACACCTTC
few	NA	TRBV9	TRBJ2-3	CASREEQYFGPGNF	NA
NA	NA	TRBV7-6	TRBJ1-2	CASSSGAGTEAFFYTF	TGTGCCAGCAGCTCAGGGGCAGGGACTGAAGCTTTCTTTTACACCTTC
few	NA	TRBV7-3	TRBJ2-1	CASSLTGGHEQFF	TGTGCCAGCAGCTTAACAGGTGGTCATGAGCAGTTCTTC
NA	NA	TRBV7-2	TRBJ2-2	CASPGAVNTGELFF	TGTGCCAGCCCCGGGGCGGTGAACACCGGGGAGCTGTTTTTT
NA	NA	TRBV9	TRBJ1-2	CASSVIYAGAVAGYTF	TGTGCCAGCAGCGTAATCTACGCGGGGGCTGTAGCTGGCTACACCTTC
few	NA	TRBV24-1	TRBJ1-4	CATSESSGEQINETLFF	TGTGCCACCAGTGAGTCTTCAGGAGAACAAATTAATGAAACGCTGTTTTTT
NA	TRBD1	TRBV7-3	TRBJ1-6	CASSSDREAPLHF	TGCGCCAGCAGCTCAGACAGGGAGGCGCCCCTCCACTTT
NA	TRBD2	TRBV20-1	TRBJ2-5	CSASRLAGIQETQYF	TGCAGTGCTAGTAGACTAGCGGGGATCCAAGAGACCCAGTACTTC
NA	NA	TRBV11-3	TRBJ2-3	CASSLELTGGRDTQYF	TGTGCCAGCAGCTTGGAACTGACAGGAGGTCGGGATACGCAGTATTTT
NA	NA	TRBV11-3	TRBJ2-1	CASSLSRTAIDEQFF	TGTGCCAGCAGCCTCAGTCGGACGGCGATTGATGAGCAGTTCTTC
NA	NA	TRBV2	TRBJ2-3	CASSERAGYTEAYF	TGTGCCAGCAGTGAACGGGCAGGGTACACTGAAGCTTATTTT
once	NA	TRBV2	TRBJ1-1	CASGLDRTGTHDAFF	TGTGCCAGCGGCTTAGATCGCACAGGTACCCATGATGCTTTCTTT
NA	NA	TRBV6-1	TRBJ1-2	CASKPVGGALLGYTF	TGTGCCAGCAAGCCTGTGGGGGGCGCGTTGCTTGGCTACACCTTC
NA	NA	TRBV11-3	TRBJ2-1	CASSFDRRGGSDEQFF	TGTGCCAGCAGCTTTGATAGAAGAGGGGGGAGCGATGAGCAGTTCTTC
NA	NA	TRBV7-8	TRBJ1-2	CASSWGGGWTAGSTF	TGTGCCAGCAGCTGGGGTGGAGGGTGGACAGCTGGTTCCACCTTC
NA	NA	TRBV10-1	TRBJ2-1	CASSGVGTGWAEQFF	TGTGCCAGCAGCGGGGTCGGGACAGGTTGGGCTGAGCAGTTCTTC
NA	NA	TRBV12-3/TRBV12-4	TRBJ2-5	CASSRARETQYF	TGTGCCAGCAGCCGGGCTAGGGAGACCCAGTACTTC
NA	TRBD1	TRBV25-1	TRBJ1-2	CASSAGQESGYTF	TGTGCCAGCAGTGCGGGACAGGAAAGTGGCTACACCTTC
NA	NA	TRBV7-2	TRBJ2-1	CASSMAGGGAYNEQFF	TGTGCCAGCAGCATGGCTGGAGGGGGGGCGTACAATGAGCAGTTCTTC
NA	NA	TRBV7-8	TRBJ2-6	CASSLAGSHGTNYLTF	TGTGCCAGCAGCTTAGCGGGTAGCCACGGGACCAACTACCTGACTTTC
NA	NA	TRBV9	TRBJ2-3	CASSVGSDTHKFYF	TGTGCCAGCAGCGTAGGTTCCGATACGCATAAGTTTTATTTT
few	NA	TRBV4-3	TRBJ1-1	CASNRVAEAFF	TGCGCCAGTAACAGGGTCGCTGAAGCTTTCTTT
NA	NA	TRBV7-2	TRBJ2-5	CARQLFTSVAPVTYF	NA
NA	NA	TRBV7-9	TRBJ1-4	CASSLAWQGAANEKLFF	TGTGCCAGCAGCTTAGCCTGGCAGGGAGCCGCTAATGAAAAACTGTTTTTT
NA	NA	TRBV9	TRBJ2-3	CASSLAGRADKQYF	TGTGCCAGCAGCTTGGCGGGACGAGCCGATAAGCAGTATTTT
once	NA	TRBV5-1	TRBJ1-2	CASSLAADTHYGYTF	TGCGCCAGCAGCTTGGCGGCAGATACGCACTATGGCTACACCTTC
NA	NA	TRBV5-1	TRBJ2-3	CASSLRTDNKYF	TGTGCCAGCAGCTTGCGTACAGATAATAAGTATTTT
NA	NA	TRBV6-4	TRBJ1-6	CASSPLLSKSPLHF	TGTGCCAGCAGTCCCCTCCTAAGTAAATCACCCCTCCACTTT
many	NA	TRBV4-1	TRBJ2-3	CASSQDIGHPSTDTQYF	TGCGCCAGCAGCCAAGATATAGGGCATCCCAGCACAGATACGCAGTATTTT
NA	NA	TRBV7-9	TRBJ1-1	CASSGKGKVGSAKAFF	TGTGCCAGCAGCGGGAAGGGCAAAGTCGGTTCGGCCAAAGCTTTCTTT
NA	NA	TRBV15	TRBJ2-7	CASSYVNGKDEQYF	TGTGCCAGCAGTTACGTGAACGGTAAAGACGAGCAGTACTTC
once	TRBD2	TRBV13	TRBJ2-5	CASSASGTEGQNQYF	TGTGCCAGCAGTGCTAGCGGGACTGAGGGACAGAACCAGTACTTC
NA	TRBD2	TRBV9	TRBJ2-1	CASSGEAGNNGEQFF	TGTGCCAGCAGTGGTGAAGCGGGGAACAACGGGGAGCAGTTCTTC
NA	NA	TRBV20-1	TRBJ2-1	CTAPGPNNEQFF	TGCACTGCACCGGGACCAAACAATGAGCAGTTCTTC
NA	NA	TRBV7-8	TRBJ1-5	CASSPGHPSAQHF	TGTGCCAGCAGCCCTGGACATCCCTCGGCCCAGCATTTT
NA	NA	TRBV5-6	TRBJ1-1	CASSLGEGGANTEAFF	TGTGCCAGCAGCTTGGGGGAGGGGGGGGCGAACACTGAAGCTTTCTTT
NA	NA	TRBV9	TRBJ2-2	CASSGVGGSQSGELFF	TGTGCCAGCAGTGGAGTGGGGGGCTCGCAGTCCGGTGAGCTGTTTTTT
NA	NA	TRBV9	TRBJ2-3	CASSSAGQPYTQYF	TGTGCCAGCAGCAGCGCGGGACAGCCCTATACGCAGTATTTT
NA	NA	TRBV7-9	TRBJ1-2	CASSSDRHGPLHVYTF	TGTGCCAGCAGCTCCGACAGACACGGGCCCCTCCACGTCTACACCTTC
NA	NA	TRBV7-8	TRBJ2-2	CASSLAQGPDTQELFF	TGTGCCAGCAGCTTAGCGCAAGGGCCCGATACGCAGGAGTTGTTTTTT
NA	NA	TRBV7-9	TRBJ2-5	CATSIGGSQAEQYF	TGTGCCACCAGCATAGGAGGCAGCCAAGCGGAGCAGTACTTC
NA	NA	TRBV7-2	TRBJ2-3	CASSLPAGADTPYYF	TGTGCCAGCAGCTTACCGGCGGGGGCCGATACGCCGTATTATTTT
NA	NA	TRBV7-8	TRBJ1-1	CASSPAGTWGEALF	TGTGCCAGCAGCCCAGCGGGGACATGGGGAGAAGCCCTCTTT